This T cell receptor (beta chain) was sequenced in a study of shared clonotypes between healthy human individuals. The germline gives CDR1 SEHNR, CDR2 FQNEAQ (reference sequence). V lost 2 bases and J lost 1, with 17 bases in between. CDR3 length: 17 amino acids. Using about 220 ng DNA, around 30,000 T cell genomes, the sorted-subset replicate PCRs were run. Profiling relied on immunoSEQ multiplex PCR, and the TCRdb table lists in-frame clones only, not all of them. The sample has around 700,000 clones, under 95% seen once. Details on this clone: Its specificity is not known.

Study-wide points: Clonotype sharing levels among donors were expected to vary with sequencing depth. Naive subsets usually exceeded memory subsets in estimated richness. The study found approximately 5% of naive CD4 clonotypes shared across four donors.

Cells designated naive CD8 were CD45RO-negative and were positively selected for CCR7, with terminally differentiated effector memory CD45RA+ cells excluded. Sequencing was done on a sample of naive CD8+ T cells sorted from blood. The sequence was collected from a man aged 30 to 45 in good health. The rearrangement links TRBV7-9 to TRBJ2-5; TRBD1 is a possible D gene (5 bases). The CDR3 nucleotides are TGTGCCAGCAGCTTAAACCCCTCAGGGTTTATCCAAGAGACCCAGTACTTC. Its protein is CASSLNPSGFIQETQYF.